These 21 T cell receptor beta chains originate from one sample sequenced in a study of CD8 T cells in ankylosing spondylitis. Via MiXCR, TCRdb re-called the 5' RACE reads, giving one row per CDR3 protein. This sample has hundreds of thousands of distinct CDR3 sequences, with around 19% found just once. Sample: blood, either unsorted or a sorted T cell fraction (not recorded which). All receptors derive from a male donor with ankylosing spondylitis or in good health (not recorded which).

This chain joins TRBV7-3 and TRBJ2-1; 13 bases are shared with TRBD2. Unmatched junction bases numbered 4, after V lost 2 bases and J lost 9 bases. This CDR3 has 15 residues. Germline-derived CDR1 and CDR2 are SGHTA and FQGTGA. The chain's CDR3 is CASSLQLAGGSEQFF. CDR3 nucleotides: TGTGCCAGCAGCTTACAACTAGCGGGAGGGAGTGAGCAGTTCTTC.

This clonotype was detected a few times. The chain employs TRBV6-1 and TRBJ1-1; D gene uncertain. The V gene's germline CDR1 is MNHNS and CDR2 SASEGT. The CDR3 covers 10 residues. The V end lost 4 bases, the J end lost 11 bases, and 8 bases lay between the germline ends. CDR3 region: CASSGPVAFF. The CDR3 bases are TGTGCCAGCAGTGGTCCAGTCGCTTTCTTT.

This clonotype has at least ten counts. The J gene is TRBJ2-3, the V gene TRBV7-6; 8 bases are shared with TRBD2. Germline V gene sequence: CDR1 SGHVS, CDR2 FNYEAQ. The V and J ends lost 6 bases and 0 bases, in that order; junction bases with no gene match: 8. This CDR3 contains 16 residues. CDR3 region: CASRAGAKMSTDTQYF. The DNA for the CDR3 is TGTGCCAGCAGAGCGGGAGCAAAGATGAGCACAGATACGCAGTATTTT.

The rearrangement links TRBV5-1 to TRBJ1-1, with TRBD1 as a possible D gene (5 bases). Trimming removed 2 bases from V and 3 bases from J, with 8 bases in between. Germline values: CDR1 SGHRS, CDR2 YFSETQ. The CDR3 covers 13 residues. The CDR3 DNA reads as TGCGCCAGCAGCTTCGGGGCGGACACTGAAGCTTTCTTT. Translation gives CASSFGADTEAFF. Together with reference TRBV5-1 and TRBJ1-1, the CDR3 gives the full variable domain: KAGVTQTPRYLIKTRGQQVTLSCSPISGHRSVSWYQQTPGQGLQFLFEYFSETQRNKGNFPGRFSGRQFSNSRSEMNVSTLELGDSALYLCASSFGADTEAFFGQGTRLTVV.

This clonotype showed up just a few times. The chain employs TRBV3-1 and TRBJ1-1; D may be TRBD1 (5 bases). Germline assignment: CDR1 LGHDT and CDR2 YNNKEL (reference sequence). The CDR3 extends over 13 amino acids. Trimming took 4 bases from V and 6 from J, leaving 12 bases between them. This CDR3 is CASSPDGGAEAFF. The CDR3 DNA is TGTGCCAGCAGCCCAGATGGGGGGGCTGAAGCTTTCTTT.

This clonotype has at least ten counts. The chain has TRBV11-2 and TRBJ2-3, with 12 bases that match TRBD2. J was trimmed by 4 bases and V by 5 bases; bases with no gene match: 4. The CDR3 has 15 residues. Germline-derived CDR1 and CDR2 are SGHAT and FQNNGV. CDR3 in DNA: TGTGCCAGCAGCCAGACTAGCGGGGGCGCAGATACGCAGTATTTT. Protein sequence: CASSQTSGGADTQYF.

The V call is TRBV9, the J call TRBJ2-3; D unresolved. Germline V gene lookup returns CDR1 SGDLS and CDR2 YYNGEE. Trimming took off 2 bases at V and 6 bases at J, with 19 bases between the two ends. This CDR3 has 16 residues. The CDR3 sequence: CASSVLDGRQRDTQYF. The CDR3 DNA is TGTGCCAGCAGCGTTTTGGACGGCCGCCAAAGGGATACGCAGTATTTT.

The CDR3 sequence: CARDGNQPQHF. The CDR3 DNA is TGTGCCAGGGATGGGAATCAGCCCCAGCATTTT. The genes are TRBV12-3 or TRBV12-4 and TRBJ1-5, with D unresolved. The V end lost 9 bases, the J end lost 4 bases, and 7 bases lay between the germline ends. CDR3 length equals 11 residues.

This clonotype was picked up one time. The chain is built from TRBV6-5 and TRBJ1-2; D uncertain. The CDR3 sequence is 14 residues long. Germline CDR1 reads MNHEY; CDR2 reads SVGAGI. Trimming took off 0 bases at V and 1 base at J, with 6 bases between the two ends. CDR3 sequence (DNA): TGTGCCAGCAGTTACTCGAACCTTAACTATGGCTACACCTTC. Its protein is CASSYSNLNYGYTF.

This chain connects TRBV12-3 or TRBV12-4 to TRBJ1-1; D is unresolved. Trimming cost V 1 base and J 0 bases, with 9 bases left between them. The CDR3 length is 15 residues. CDR3 sequence reads: CASSLVSRLNTEAFF. The CDR3 coding sequence is TGTGCCAGCAGTTTAGTCTCGCGTCTGAACACTGAAGCTTTCTTT.

The chain links TRBV15 to TRBJ2-1; 10 bases are shared with TRBD1. The junction had 11 bases not matched to a gene; V was cut back by 5 bases and J by 10 bases. This CDR3 is 15 amino acids long. CDR1 is LNHNV and CDR2 is YYDKDF in the germline V gene (reference sequence). The CDR3 nucleotides are TGTGCCACCAGCTTAACGGGACAGGGGAAGAGGGAGCAGTTCTTC. The encoded protein is CATSLTGQGKREQFF.

The CDR3 DNA is TGTGCCACCGGCGGCCCGGGCGCAGATACGCAGTATTTT. Translating gives CATGGPGADTQYF. V usage is TRBV24-1 and J usage is TRBJ2-3; D not certain. V was clipped by 9 bases and J by 4 bases, with 13 bases between them. Germline-derived CDR1 and CDR2 are KGHDR and SFDVKD. The CDR3 spans 13 residues.

This clonotype was seen ten or more times. This chain joins TRBV20-1 and TRBJ1-4; tentative D call: TRBD1 (6 bases). V was clipped by 4 bases and J by 8 bases, with 14 bases between them. Looked up from germline, CDR1 is DFQATT and CDR2 is SNEGSKA (reference sequence). The CDR3 runs to 13 residues. As DNA, the CDR3 is TGCAGTGCTACCGACAACAGGGACGAAAAACTGTTTTTT. This codes for CSATDNRDEKLFF.

This clonotype has a handful of counts. This chain joins TRBV28 and TRBJ2-1; 8 bases agree with TRBD2. The CDR3 loop spans 14 amino acids. Germline CDR1 and CDR2: MDHEN and SYDVKM. Losses at the gene ends were 8 bases for V and 4 bases for J; bases not matched to a gene: 7. CDR3 sequence reads: CASRSGGKYNEQFF. The CDR3 region has the DNA TGTGCCAGCCGAAGCGGGGGTAAATACAATGAGCAGTTCTTC.

The chain employs TRBV5-1 and TRBJ2-3; D remains unclear. The CDR3 is made up of 15 amino acids. Trimming took off 3 bases at V and 6 bases at J, with 17 bases between the two ends. Germline V lookup: CDR1 SGHRS, CDR2 YFSETQ. The CDR3 spells CASSSNLGSSDTQYF. The CDR3 DNA is TGCGCCAGCAGCTCGAATTTAGGTTCTTCCGATACGCAGTATTTT.

This clonotype was found a few times. This rearrangement joins TRBV12-3 or TRBV12-4 to TRBJ2-5, with D perhaps TRBD1 (6 bases). V lost 1 base and J 5 bases, leaving 8 bases between the germline ends. This CDR3 has 13 amino acids. This chain's CDR3 is CASSLVQGETQYF. CDR3 DNA sequence: TGTGCCAGCAGTTTAGTCCAGGGGGAGACCCAGTACTTC.

This clonotype was detected a few times. The rearrangement links TRBV4-1 to TRBJ2-1; D may be TRBD1 (5 bases). The V and J ends lost 4 bases and 0 bases respectively, with 10 bases between them. This CDR3 contains 15 residues. CDR1 is MGHRA and CDR2 is YSYEKL in the germline V gene. CDR3 amino acids: CASSRADSSYNEQFF. The CDR3 coding sequence is TGCGCCAGCAGCCGGGCCGACAGCTCCTACAATGAGCAGTTCTTC.

This clonotype was recorded many times. The V call is TRBV29-1, the J call TRBJ2-1; D could derive from TRBD1 or TRBD2 (6 bases each). CDR1 is SQVTM and CDR2 is ANQGSEA in the germline V gene. V gave up 7 bases and J gave up 5 bases, with 18 bases separating them. The CDR3 length is 14 residues. This chain's CDR3 is CSARRGVSHNEQFF. The CDR3 DNA reads as TGCAGCGCGCGGAGGGGGGTTAGTCACAATGAGCAGTTCTTC.

The chain's CDR3 is CASSLVPYNEQFF. The CDR3 DNA follows: TGTGCCAGCAGCTTAGTACCTTACAATGAGCAGTTCTTC. The V call is TRBV7-8, the J call TRBJ2-1; no definite D call. The CDR3 runs to 13 residues. V lost 1 base, J lost 4 bases, and 5 bases lay in between. The germline CDR1 and CDR2 sequences are SGHVS and FQNEAQ.

The genes are TRBV5-5 and TRBJ1-4; D ambiguous. Germline V gene data show CDR1 as SGHKS and CDR2 as YYEKEE (reference sequence). V was clipped by 1 base and J by 7 bases, with 8 bases between them. The CDR3 runs to 13 residues. CDR3: CASSLRVTEKLFF. The DNA of the CDR3 is TGTGCCAGCAGCTTGCGGGTTACTGAAAAACTGTTTTTT.

This chain links TRBV5-1 with TRBJ2-1, with 7 bases matching TRBD1. With 4 bases clipped from V and 6 bases from J, the junction kept 10 bases outside the gene matches. Germline CDR1 reads SGHRS; CDR2 reads YFSETQ. This CDR3 is 15 amino acids long. The DNA of the CDR3 is TGCGCCAGCAGCGCGCCGGGACAGATCTTCAATGAGCAGTTCTTC. Encoded protein: CASSAPGQIFNEQFF.